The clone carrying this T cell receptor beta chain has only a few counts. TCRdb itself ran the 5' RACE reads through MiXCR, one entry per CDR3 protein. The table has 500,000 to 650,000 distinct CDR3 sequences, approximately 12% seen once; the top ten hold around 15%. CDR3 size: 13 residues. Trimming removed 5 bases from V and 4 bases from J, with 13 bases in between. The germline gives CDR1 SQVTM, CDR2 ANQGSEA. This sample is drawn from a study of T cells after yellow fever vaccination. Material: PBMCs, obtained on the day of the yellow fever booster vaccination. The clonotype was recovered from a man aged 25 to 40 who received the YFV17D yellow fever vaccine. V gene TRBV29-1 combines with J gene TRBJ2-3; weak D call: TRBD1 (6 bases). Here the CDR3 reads CSVLTGNSDTQYF. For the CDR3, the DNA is TGCAGCGTTCTTACAGGGAACTCAGATACGCAGTATTTT.